The 8 T cell receptor beta chains in this list originate from one sample, sequenced in a study of CD4 T cell repertoires in COVID-19. The method was immunoSEQ multiplex PCR; TCRdb's version includes in-frame clones alone and lacks a portion of them. Seen here are some 71,000 clones, around 82% observed once, and the top ten hold approximately 0.6%. Sequencing was performed on CD4+ T cells from peripheral blood, taken after recovery from COVID-19. The receptors stem from a human donor who had COVID-19.

The chain carries TRBV5-1 and TRBJ2-2; unclear D gene. The V gene's germline CDR1 is SGHRS and CDR2 YFSETQ. CDR3 length: 15 amino acids. The germline V and J ends were trimmed by 0 bases and 2 bases, with 8 bases remaining between them. CDR3: CASSLDTPNTGELFF. Written as DNA, the CDR3 is TGCGCCAGCAGCTTGGATACGCCAAACACCGGGGAGCTGTTTTTT.

The sample holds one count of this clone. The CDR3 bases are TGTGCCAGCAGCCCCGACGGCAATAATTCACCCCTCCACTTT. Protein: CASSPDGNNSPLHF. The V and J genes are TRBV11-2 and TRBJ1-6; D unresolved. The germline V and J ends were trimmed by 5 bases and 5 bases, with 10 bases remaining between them. Per the germline V gene, CDR1 is SGHAT and CDR2 is FQNNGV. The CDR3 covers 14 residues.

This sequence joins TRBV20-1 and TRBJ2-2, with D possibly matching TRBD1 (7 bases). Trimming cost V 3 bases and J 4 bases, with 15 bases left between them. CDR1 DFQATT and CDR2 SNEGSKA come from the germline V gene (reference sequence). The length of the CDR3 is 15 residues. The CDR3 loop is CSASGRGAGTGELFF. The CDR3, as DNA: TGCAGTGCTAGTGGCAGGGGGGCGGGCACCGGGGAGCTGTTTTTT.

V is TRBV27 and J is TRBJ1-5; 8 nucleotides agree with TRBD1. CDR3 size: 16 residues. Unmatched junction bases numbered 10, after V lost 5 bases and J lost 4 bases. The germline CDR1 and CDR2 sequences are MNHEY and SMNVEV (reference sequence). The CDR3 coding sequence is TGTGCCAGCAGTCCCACTGGACAGGGAAAAAATCAGCCCCAGCATTTT. Protein sequence: CASSPTGQGKNQPQHF.

A note on this clone: The sample carries other DNA sequences with the same CDR3. The chain joins TRBV5-1 to TRBJ2-3, with 8 nucleotides matching TRBD2. V was clipped by 0 bases and J by 0 bases; unmatched bases: 3. Germline V gives CDR1 SGHRS, CDR2 YFSETQ. The CDR3 consists of 16 residues. The CDR3, as DNA: TGCGCCAGCAGCTTGGGTAGCGGGGCTAGCACAGATACGCAGTATTTT. Encoded protein: CASSLGSGASTDTQYF.

The genes are TRBV28 and TRBJ2-4, with D tentatively TRBD1 or TRBD2 (5 bases each). V shed 8 bases and J shed 3 bases, with 17 bases lying between them. The CDR3 has 15 amino acids. The germline CDR1 and CDR2 sequences are MDHEN and SYDVKM. The CDR3: CASGSIGASKNIQYF. The CDR3 DNA follows: TGTGCCAGCGGATCTATCGGGGCGAGCAAAAACATTCAGTACTTC.

The CDR3 loop reads CASSQTVGEQYF. The CDR3 DNA reads as TGTGCCAGCAGCCAGACAGTGGGAGAGCAGTACTTC. J is TRBJ2-7 and V is TRBV3-1 (or the pseudogene TRBV3-2), with D possibly TRBD1 on 5 matching bases. The germline V gene encodes CDR1 LGHDT and CDR2 YNNKEL (reference sequence). Trimming removed 3 bases from V and 7 bases from J, with 10 bases in between. There are 12 residues in the CDR3.

The chain links TRBV19 to TRBJ2-2; 7 bases match TRBD1. V lost 4 bases to trimming and J lost 4 bases; unmatched junction nucleotides: 6. Per the germline V gene, CDR1 is LNHDA and CDR2 is SQIVND (reference sequence). The CDR3 loop spans 15 amino acids. CDR3 in DNA: TGTGCCAGTAGTACCGACAGGGTGTCCACCGGGGAGCTGTTTTTT. Amino acid sequence: CASSTDRVSTGELFF.